Below, one TCR beta chain is given with its context. Antigen: not known. Profiled with immunoSEQ multiplex PCR; TCRdb holds only in-frame clones, not every one. The data hold several thousand clones, with around 91% observed a single time. The germline gives CDR1 SGHRS, CDR2 YFSETQ. Trimming took off 2 bases at V and 0 bases at J, with 4 bases between the two ends. This CDR3 spans 13 amino acids. The cohort excluded patients with autoimmune disease history or systemic immunosuppression. This record belongs to a study of OX40 agonist ivuxolimab in advanced cancers. Study conclusions and caveats: With doses of 0.1-3.0 mg/kg, partial responders showed among the lowest clonal expansion. CD4+ and CD8+ blood T cells expanded clonally by week 6 at 0.1 to 3.0 mg/kg.

The sample in question was CD4+ or CD8+ T cells sorted from blood, obtained in a trial of the OX40 agonist ivuxolimab. This clonotype was sampled from an adult with an advanced solid tumor such as melanoma, head and neck, liver or kidney cancer. The V gene is TRBV5-1, the J gene TRBJ2-3; D gene unclear. As DNA, the CDR3 is TGCGCCAGCAGCTTAGGTAGCACAGATACGCAGTATTTT. Residues: CASSLGSTDTQYF. The variable domain in full, with the rest retrieved from reference TRBV5-1 and TRBJ2-3, is KAGVTQTPRYLIKTRGQQVTLSCSPISGHRSVSWYQQTPGQGLQFLFEYFSETQRNKGNFPGRFSGRQFSNSRSEMNVSTLELGDSALYLCASSLGSTDTQYFGPGTRLTVL.